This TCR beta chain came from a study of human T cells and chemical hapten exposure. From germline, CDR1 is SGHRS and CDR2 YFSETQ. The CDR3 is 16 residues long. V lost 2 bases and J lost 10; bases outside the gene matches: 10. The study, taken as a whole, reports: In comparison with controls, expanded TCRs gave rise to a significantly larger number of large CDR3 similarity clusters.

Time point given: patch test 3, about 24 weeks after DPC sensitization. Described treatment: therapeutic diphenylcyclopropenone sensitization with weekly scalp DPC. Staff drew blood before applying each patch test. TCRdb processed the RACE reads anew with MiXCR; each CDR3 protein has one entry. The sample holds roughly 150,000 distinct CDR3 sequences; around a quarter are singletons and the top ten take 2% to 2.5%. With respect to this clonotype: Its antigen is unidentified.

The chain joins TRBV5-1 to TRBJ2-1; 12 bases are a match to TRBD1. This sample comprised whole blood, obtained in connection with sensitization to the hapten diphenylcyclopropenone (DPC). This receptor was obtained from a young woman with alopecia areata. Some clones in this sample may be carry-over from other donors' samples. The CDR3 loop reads CASSLEPGQGAWEQFF. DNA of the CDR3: TGCGCCAGCAGCTTAGAACCGGGACAGGGGGCGTGGGAGCAGTTCTTC.